Presented here are 3 T cell receptor beta chains from one specimen sequenced in a study of blood T cell repertoires in COVID-19. TCRdb's table, derived via immunoSEQ multiplex PCR, lists solely in-frame clones and lacks some. The data contain 150,000 to 200,000 clones, around 89% of them singletons. The sequencing input was peripheral blood. Receptor source: a man in his forties or fifties with acute or convalescent COVID-19.

The chain joins TRBV9 to TRBJ2-6; no clear D gene. Germline V lookup: CDR1 SGDLS, CDR2 YYNGEE. Trimming shortened V by 0 bases and J by 4 bases, and 5 bases separated the two germline ends. The length of the CDR3 is 14 residues. The CDR3 bases are TGTGCCAGCAGCGTAGGTATGGGGGCCAACGTCCTGACTTTC. It encodes CASSVGMGANVLTF.

This clone was observed a few times. V is TRBV6-6 and J is TRBJ1-1, with D maybe TRBD1 (5 bases). The CDR3 spans 11 residues. Trimming stripped 6 bases from V and 7 bases from J, with 9 bases between. Germline V gene sequence: CDR1 MNHNY, CDR2 SVGAGI (reference sequence). CDR3 region: CASSAGYEAFF. CDR3 nucleotide sequence: TGTGCCAGCAGCGCAGGGTATGAAGCTTTCTTT.

This clone was picked up one time. Sequence at one end of the junction differs from germline and may be a read error. This chain uses TRBV7-7 with TRBJ1-2, with 9 bases that match TRBD1. The CDR3 is 16 amino acids. Germline V gene lookup returns CDR1 SSHAT and CDR2 FNYEAQ (reference sequence). DNA of the CDR3: TGTGCTAGCAGCTTATCCCGGGACAGGGACAACTATGGCTACACCTTC. Protein product: CASSLSRDRDNYGYTF.